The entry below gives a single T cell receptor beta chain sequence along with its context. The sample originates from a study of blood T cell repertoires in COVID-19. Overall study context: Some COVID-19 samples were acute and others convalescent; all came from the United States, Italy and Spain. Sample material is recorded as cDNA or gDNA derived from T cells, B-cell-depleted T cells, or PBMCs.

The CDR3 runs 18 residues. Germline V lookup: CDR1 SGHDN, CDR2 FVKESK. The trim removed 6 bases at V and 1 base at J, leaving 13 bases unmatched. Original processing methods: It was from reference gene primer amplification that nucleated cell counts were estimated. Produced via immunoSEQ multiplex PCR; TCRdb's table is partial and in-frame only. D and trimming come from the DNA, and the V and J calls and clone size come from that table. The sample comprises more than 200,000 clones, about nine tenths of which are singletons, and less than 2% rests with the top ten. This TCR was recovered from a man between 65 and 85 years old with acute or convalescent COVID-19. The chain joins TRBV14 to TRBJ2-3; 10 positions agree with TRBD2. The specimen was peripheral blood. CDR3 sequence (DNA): TGTGCCAGCAGTCCCAGGCTAGCGGGAGTCGGGGGCACAGATACGCAGTATTTT. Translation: CASSPRLAGVGGTDTQYF.